Presented here are 6 T cell receptor beta chains from one specimen sequenced in a study of blood T cell repertoires in COVID-19. Using immunoSEQ multiplex PCR, the repertoire was profiled, and TCRdb retains in-frame clones only, with some absent. The data hold 160,000 or so clones, with roughly 90% observed a single time. Sequenced: PBMCs or T cells enriched from blood (not recorded which). These receptors all come from a woman aged 50 to 60 who had recovered from COVID-19.

The chain carries TRBV29-1 and TRBJ1-2; weak D call: TRBD1 (6 bases). The V and J ends lost 7 bases and 1 base respectively, with 10 bases between them. Germline CDR1 reads SQVTM; CDR2 reads ANQGSEA. The CDR3 is 12 residues long. The CDR3 is CSATGSNYGYTF. The DNA for the CDR3 is TGCAGCGCCACAGGGAGTAACTATGGCTACACCTTC.

V is TRBV19 and J is TRBJ2-7, with unresolved D. Between the trimmed V and J ends, which lost 3 bases and 2 bases, there was a span of 11 bases. In germline, CDR1 is LNHDA, CDR2 SQIVND (reference sequence). The CDR3 has 14 amino acids. Here the CDR3 DNA reads TGTGCCAGTAGTATGGCGGCGATGGCCTACGAGCAGTACTTC. This translates into CASSMAAMAYEQYF.

The chain joins TRBV5-1 to TRBJ2-3; possible D gene TRBD1, 5 bases. The CDR3 has 15 residues. V was pared by 1 base and J by 0 bases, with 9 bases between. The germline V gene has CDR1 SGHRS and CDR2 YFSETQ. The CDR3 sequence is CASSLSTASTDTQYF. The DNA for the CDR3 is TGCGCCAGCAGCTTGTCGACAGCTAGCACAGATACGCAGTATTTT.

This chain joins TRBV12-3 or TRBV12-4 and TRBJ2-1; D possibly corresponds to TRBD1 (5 bases). V lost 5 bases and J lost 8, with 10 bases in between. The CDR3 runs 12 residues. The CDR3 DNA sequence: TGTGCCAGCAGTCGCAAGGGGCATGAGCAGTTCTTC. Its translation is CASSRKGHEQFF.

This chain uses TRBV3-1 (or the pseudogene TRBV3-2) with TRBJ1-1; 9 nucleotides match TRBD1. The V gene's germline CDR1 is LGHDT and CDR2 YNNKEL (reference sequence). The J segment lost 5 bases and the V segment lost 2 bases, leaving 9 bases of the junction unmatched. This CDR3 is built from 16 residues. As DNA, the CDR3 is TGTGCCAGCAGCCAACCCCCCGGGACAGGGAGTACTGAAGCTTTCTTT. Amino acid sequence: CASSQPPGTGSTEAFF.

V usage is TRBV4-1 and J usage is TRBJ2-3; D gene unclear. Germline V gives CDR1 MGHRA, CDR2 YSYEKL. The CDR3 totals 16 residues. V was pared by 0 bases and J by 6 bases, with 16 bases between. CDR3 residues: CASSQESHGVKDTQYF. CDR3 sequence (DNA): TGCGCCAGCAGCCAAGAAAGTCATGGAGTCAAGGATACGCAGTATTTT.